The 32 T cell receptor beta chains reported below all come from one sample, sequenced in a study of regulatory T cells in long-lasting Graves disease. Investigators prepared the TCR beta libraries by applying iRepertoire HTBI primers and Arm-PCR of CDR3 regions. Each CDR3 protein gets one entry after TCRdb re-called the multiplex PCR reads with MiXCR. The profile shows hundreds of thousands of distinct CDR3 sequences, roughly a sixth of them singletons. Indicated time point: newly diagnosed GD, antithyroid drugs for less than 3 months. Extracted RNA from PBMCs served as the source of the TCR library. The starting material was peripheral blood mononuclear cells (PBMCs), obtained at new diagnosis, from a patient treated with antithyroid drugs. These receptors all come from a female donor with Graves disease.

This clonotype appeared many times. V gene TRBV7-2 combines with J gene TRBJ1-4; D not certain. CDR3 length equals 16 residues. V lost 5 bases and J lost 3, with 16 bases in between. The germline V gene has CDR1 SGHTA and CDR2 FQGNSA. CDR3 protein: CASSTQVQSPNEKLFF. CDR3 nucleotide sequence: TGTGCCAGCAGCACACAAGTGCAGAGCCCTAATGAAAAACTGTTTTTT. Complete variable domain (other parts from reference TRBV7-2 and TRBJ1-4): GAGVSQSPSNKVTEKGKDVELRCDPISGHTALYWYRQSLGQGLEFLIYFQGNSAPDKSGLPSDRFSAERTGGSVSTLTIQRTQQEDSAVYLCASSTQVQSPNEKLFFGSGTQLSVL.

The sample holds a few counts of this clonotype. This rearrangement joins TRBV10-1 to TRBJ2-5; D is perhaps TRBD1 or TRBD2 (6 bases each). This CDR3 is built from 16 residues. V dropped 0 bases and J dropped 4 bases, with 15 bases sitting between them. Germline values: CDR1 WNHNN, CDR2 SYGVQD (reference sequence). The DNA for the CDR3 is TGCGCCAGCAGTGAGTCGAAGGGGGGAGGTTCAGAGACCCAGTACTTC. Protein sequence: CASSESKGGGSETQYF.

At least ten counts were recorded for this clonotype. The V call is TRBV29-1, the J call TRBJ2-3, with 13 bases identical to TRBD2. J lost 4 bases, V lost 0 bases, and 4 bases had no gene match. CDR3 length: 16 residues. Germline CDR1 and CDR2: SQVTM and ANQGSEA. The DNA for the CDR3 is TGCAGCGTTGAAGACCGACTAGCGGGAGGCGCAGATACGCAGTATTTT. Translating it yields CSVEDRLAGGADTQYF.

Points on this clonotype: A clone one base away is much larger, so this may be a read error. The rearrangement joins TRBV6-2 or TRBV6-3 to TRBJ2-1, with TRBD1 matching 9 bases. The DNA end is more similar to TRBJ2-3, so the J call may be wrong. In germline, CDR1 is MNHEY, CDR2 SVGEGT. The length of the CDR3 is 15 residues. The CDR3 sequence is CAIRPGTGLSGTQYF. CDR3 in DNA: TGTGCCATCAGGCCTGGGACAGGGTTGTCGGGTACGCAGTATTTT.

This clonotype was recorded at least ten times. This sequence joins TRBV7-9 and TRBJ2-1, with D perhaps TRBD2 (7 bases). The ends were cut back, 5 bases at V and 7 bases at J, with 27 bases in the middle. Germline values: CDR1 SEHNR, CDR2 FQNEAQ (reference sequence). This CDR3 region has 18 residues. The CDR3 sequence is CASSLPLDLRGRSNEQFF. CDR3 nucleotide sequence: TGTGCCAGCAGCCTCCCTTTGGACTTGCGGGGGCGAAGTAATGAGCAGTTCTTC.

V and J are TRBV7-9 and TRBJ1-5; possible D gene TRBD1, 5 bases. The CDR3 consists of 13 residues. Trimming shortened V by 3 bases and J by 8 bases, and 11 bases separated the two germline ends. Germline CDR1 and CDR2: SEHNR and FQNEAQ (reference sequence). The CDR3 DNA sequence: TGTGCCAGCAGCTTTGGGACCCGCGAGCCCCAGCATTTT. Protein product: CASSFGTREPQHF.

This clonotype was picked up a small number of times. The chain links TRBV12-3 or TRBV12-4 to TRBJ1-1, with a possible D match to TRBD1 (5 bases). V lost 3 bases and J 0 bases, leaving 14 bases between the germline ends. The length of the CDR3 is 16 residues. CDR3: CASSFFTGELNTEAFF. The CDR3 DNA follows: TGTGCCAGCAGTTTTTTTACAGGTGAATTGAACACTGAAGCTTTCTTT.

Concerning this clonotype itself: With a far larger clone one base away, a read error is the likely cause. The chain carries TRBV7-3 and TRBJ2-5; the D gene is possibly TRBD2 (6 bases). The germline V gene has CDR1 SGHTA and CDR2 FQGTGA. Trimming left V 5 bases short and J 11 bases short, with 24 bases between. CDR3 length equals 15 residues. The CDR3 DNA reads TGTGCCAGCAGCCGAGGTAGCGGACCTCACAATGAGCAGTACTTC. As protein: CASSRGSGPHNEQYF.

This clonotype has ten or more counts. In DNA, the CDR3 is TGCGCCAGCAGCCAATGGGCAGGGGATAACGGCTACACCTTC. As protein: CASSQWAGDNGYTF. V and J are TRBV4-1 and TRBJ1-2; tentatively, D is TRBD1 (6 bases). CDR1 is MGHRA, CDR2 YSYEKL, per germline. The germline V and J ends were trimmed by 2 bases and 8 bases, with 15 bases remaining between them. The CDR3 has 14 residues.

At least ten counts were recorded for this clonotype. V gene TRBV6-2 or TRBV6-3 combines with J gene TRBJ1-1; D perhaps matches TRBD1 (6 bases). CDR3 length: 12 residues. V was trimmed by 6 bases and J by 11 bases, leaving 16 bases between them. CDR1 and CDR2 (germline): MNHEY, SVGEGT. The chain's CDR3 is CASSQPPGAAFF. In nucleotides, the CDR3 is TGTGCCAGCAGCCAACCCCCGGGGGCCGCTTTCTTT.

The table lists this clonotype with many counts. V gene TRBV3-1 combines with J gene TRBJ2-6; D not certain. Trimming stripped 1 base from V and 4 bases from J, with 5 bases between. CDR3 size: 14 residues. Germline V lookup: CDR1 LGHDT, CDR2 YNNKEL (reference sequence). Written as DNA, the CDR3 is TGTGCCAGCAGCCAAGTAGGCGGGGCCAACGTCCTGACTTTC. Its protein product is CASSQVGGANVLTF.

This clonotype was counted only a few times. The chain carries TRBV28 and TRBJ2-1, with D unresolved. The CDR3 is made up of 11 amino acids. Deletions cut 10 bases from V and 9 bases from J, with 13 bases between. Germline V lookup: CDR1 MDHEN, CDR2 SYDVKM. The CDR3 nucleotides read TGTGCCATGGGGTCGTACGGTGAGCAGTTCTTC. This encodes CAMGSYGEQFF.

This CDR3 reads CATSEAGQETQYF. The CDR3 region has the DNA TGTGCCACCAGCGAGGCCGGCCAAGAGACCCAGTACTTC. The chain uses TRBV15 and TRBJ2-5; D gene ambiguous. V lost 5 bases to trimming and J lost 1 base, with 8 bases between them. The CDR3 loop spans 13 amino acids. Germline V lookup: CDR1 LNHNV, CDR2 YYDKDF (reference sequence).

This clonotype showed up many times. This rearrangement joins TRBV9 to TRBJ2-5; 9 nucleotides line up with TRBD2. Germline V gene data show CDR1 as SGDLS and CDR2 as YYNGEE. This CDR3 spans 14 amino acids. Trimming took 4 bases from V and 3 from J; bases not matched to a gene: 4. In DNA, the CDR3 is TGTGCCAGCAGCTCAGCGGGGGGAAAAGAGACCCAGTACTTC. Its protein product is CASSSAGGKETQYF.

The sample holds many counts of this clonotype. The chain is built from TRBV7-3 and TRBJ2-5, with D perhaps matching TRBD2 (6 bases). V lost 0 bases to trimming and J lost 1 base, with 9 bases between them. The germline V gene encodes CDR1 SGHTA and CDR2 FQGTGA. CDR3 length: 15 amino acids. Here the CDR3 reads CASSLTGTPQETQYF. The DNA of the CDR3 is TGTGCCAGCAGCTTAACCGGGACTCCCCAAGAGACCCAGTACTTC.

This clonotype was detected many times. The chain links TRBV7-2 to TRBJ1-2, with D possibly TRBD1 on 6 matching bases. The germline V gene has CDR1 SGHTA and CDR2 FQGNSA. Deletions cut 5 bases from V and 2 bases from J, with 12 bases between. The CDR3 consists of 14 residues. Here the CDR3 reads CASSQKTGNYGYTF. For the CDR3, the DNA is TGTGCCAGCAGCCAGAAGACAGGAAACTATGGCTACACCTTC.

With respect to this clonotype: This may stem from a read error, because a much larger clone lies one nucleotide away. The chain recombines TRBV13 with TRBJ2-7; 11 bases align to TRBD2. Germline assignment: CDR1 PRHDT and CDR2 FYEKMQ (reference sequence). With V trimmed by 3 bases and J by 7 bases, 11 bases remained unmatched. This CDR3 is 16 amino acids long. The CDR3 bases are TGTGCCAGCAGCTTGGAACTAGCGGGGGTTCACAATGAGCAGTACTTC. The encoded protein is CASSLELAGVHNEQYF.

The table lists this clonotype with many counts. The chain has TRBV25-1 and TRBJ1-1, with 7 bases aligning to TRBD1. CDR1 and CDR2 (germline): MGHDK, SYGVNS. With 7 bases clipped from V and 1 base from J, the junction kept 9 bases outside the gene matches. CDR3 size: 15 residues. The CDR3 spells CASTGWGQRNTEAFF. The DNA for the CDR3 is TGTGCCAGCACGGGTTGGGGACAGAGGAACACTGAAGCTTTCTTT.

V gene TRBV12-3 or TRBV12-4 combines with J gene TRBJ1-2; maybe TRBD1 (6 bases). Between the trimmed V and J ends, which lost 11 bases and 7 bases, there was a span of 14 bases. The CDR3 consists of 11 residues. The CDR3 spells CAGTQGGGYTF. The CDR3 DNA reads as TGTGCCGGCACCCAAGGGGGTGGCTACACCTTC.

There are many counts of this clonotype. The chain carries TRBV28 and TRBJ2-7; TRBD2 is a possible D gene (6 bases). CDR3 length equals 14 residues. Per the germline V gene, CDR1 is MDHEN and CDR2 is SYDVKM. Trimming left V 2 bases short and J 3 bases short, with 11 bases between. CDR3 residues: CASSLGGNLYEQYF. The CDR3 region has the DNA TGTGCCAGCAGTTTAGGCGGGAACCTCTACGAGCAGTACTTC.

The sample holds many counts of this clonotype. The rearrangement uses TRBV28 and TRBJ2-7; 8 bases are a match to TRBD1. In germline, CDR1 is MDHEN, CDR2 SYDVKM. After removal of 1 base from V and 8 bases from J, the junction contained 10 bases not matched to a gene. The CDR3 runs 15 residues. The CDR3 bases are TGTGCCAGCAGTTTATTAGGGCAGGGGGCAGGCAAGCAGTACTTC. Amino acid sequence: CASSLLGQGAGKQYF.

There are a few counts of this clonotype. V and J are TRBV4-1 and TRBJ2-2; 13 nucleotides agree with TRBD2. The trim removed 4 bases at V and 8 bases at J, leaving 7 bases unmatched. CDR3 length: 16 residues. Per the germline V gene, CDR1 is MGHRA and CDR2 is YSYEKL. The CDR3 DNA reads TGCGCCAGCAGCCGAACTAGCGGGGGGGCTAAAGGGGAGCTGTTTTTT. It encodes CASSRTSGGAKGELFF.

This clonotype was detected ten times or more. The J gene is TRBJ2-1, the V gene TRBV12-3 or TRBV12-4, with 12 bases fitting TRBD2. Germline trimming cut 4 bases from V and 5 bases from J; bases unmatched to any gene: 6. The CDR3 is 16 residues long. Here the CDR3 DNA reads TGTGCCAGCAGTTACCTAGCGGGAGGGCCAGACAATGAGCAGTTCTTC. It codes for CASSYLAGGPDNEQFF.

The genes are TRBV7-3 and TRBJ2-2; D is possibly TRBD2 (5 bases). The CDR3 sequence is 16 residues long. Between the trimmed V and J ends, which lost 4 bases and 6 bases, there was a span of 18 bases. Germline V gene data show CDR1 as SGHTA and CDR2 as FQGTGA. CDR3 residues: CASSSSGTDPAGELFF. In nucleotides, the CDR3 is TGTGCCAGCAGCTCTTCGGGAACCGACCCCGCCGGGGAGCTGTTTTTT.

The chain carries TRBV6-5 and TRBJ1-1; D is unclear. Between the trimmed V and J ends, which lost 3 bases and 7 bases, there was a span of 12 bases. Germline V gene sequence: CDR1 MNHEY, CDR2 SVGAGI. This CDR3 has 13 amino acids. CDR3 amino acids: CASSYSAGYEAFF. The CDR3 DNA is TGTGCCAGCAGTTATAGTGCAGGCTATGAAGCTTTCTTT.

This clonotype appeared a few times. The chain combines TRBV6-1 with TRBJ2-7; 9 bases align to TRBD1. The CDR3 contains 16 residues. The trim removed 5 bases at V and 5 bases at J, leaving 13 bases unmatched. The germline gives CDR1 MNHNS, CDR2 SASEGT. The CDR3 sequence is CASSTVPGQGIHEQYF. In nucleotides, the CDR3 is TGTGCCAGCAGTACCGTTCCGGGACAGGGAATCCACGAGCAGTACTTC.

This clonotype was observed at least ten times. A junction boundary mismatches the germline segment, possibly from a read error. This sequence joins TRBV29-1 and TRBJ1-1, with D hard to call. CDR3 size: 14 residues. Germline V gene lookup returns CDR1 SQVTM and CDR2 ANQGSEA. The CDR3 DNA is TGCAGCGTTGAAGTGCACAGATTCGACACTGTAGCTTTCTTT. The encoded protein is CSVEVHRFDTVAFF. Full variable domain (rest looked up from reference TRBV29-1 and TRBJ1-1): SAVISQKPSRDICQRGTSLTIQCQVDSQVTMMFWYRQQPGQSLTLIATANQGSEATYESGFVIDKFPISRPNLTFSTLTVSNMSPEDSSIYLCSVEVHRFDTVAFFGQGTRLTVV.

The chain uses TRBV20-1 and TRBJ1-1; maybe TRBD1 (6 bases). CDR3 length: 15 amino acids. The V end lost 3 bases, the J end lost 5 bases, and 19 bases lay between the germline ends. Germline V gene sequence: CDR1 DFQATT, CDR2 SNEGSKA (reference sequence). The CDR3 reads CSARVSGQWRTEAFF. Here the CDR3 DNA reads TGCAGTGCTAGGGTTTCAGGACAGTGGCGGACTGAAGCTTTCTTT.

This clonotype was seen more than once but under ten times. The rearrangement joins TRBV5-5 to TRBJ2-5, with D uncertain. Germline lookup yields CDR1 SGHKS and CDR2 YYEKEE (reference sequence). V lost 7 bases and J 5 bases, leaving 12 bases between the germline ends. The CDR3 sequence is 12 residues long. The CDR3 here is CASSPLLETQYF. DNA of the CDR3: TGTGCCAGCTCCCCTCTTCTGGAGACCCAGTACTTC.

This clonotype was seen only a few times. Here the CDR3 DNA reads TGTGCCAGCTCACCGCTAGCGGGAGTCTACAATGAGCAGTTCTTC. Amino acid sequence: CASSPLAGVYNEQFF. The chain links TRBV18 to TRBJ2-1, with 10 bases identical to TRBD2. The CDR3 spans 15 residues. Germline values: CDR1 KGHSH, CDR2 LQKENI. The ends lost 3 bases at V and 3 bases at J; junction bases unmatched: 2.

This clonotype occurred many times. This sequence joins TRBV7-3 and TRBJ2-5; D is possibly TRBD1 or TRBD2 (6 bases each). The length of the CDR3 is 14 residues. V was pared by 0 bases and J by 5 bases, with 10 bases between. The V gene's germline CDR1 is SGHTA and CDR2 FQGTGA. Here the CDR3 reads CASSLTGGGETQYF. CDR3 DNA: TGTGCCAGCAGCTTAACAGGAGGGGGTGAGACCCAGTACTTC.

Comment on this clonotype: Given a much more abundant clone one base away, this may be a read error. The V gene is TRBV10-3, the J gene TRBJ1-2, with unresolved D. Germline CDR1 is ENHRY and CDR2 is SYGVKD. This CDR3 spans 13 amino acids. CDR3 sequence reads: CAITELTDYGHTF. Here the CDR3 DNA reads TGTGCCATCACCGAGTTGACGGATTATGGCCACACCTTC.